This TCR beta chain was recovered during a study of cytomegalovirus exposure and HLA in healthy donors. The wider study: Genotyping of roughly 400 donors showed that 80% to 85% belonged to the Caucasian-associated ancestry cluster. Study results and limitations: A likely sequencing artifact accounted for one observed cluster of highly shared sequence variants. The authors assumed roughly uniform sequencing depth across donors for presence/absence analyses.

The PCR made use of 60 Vbeta and 13 Jbeta primers. The protocol was immunoSEQ multiplex PCR, while the TCRdb copy is restricted to in-frame clones and leaves out a portion. The sample yields hundreds of thousands of clones, 82% seen once. Remarks on this clone: Its specificity is not known. A junction end diverges from the germline sequence, so it may reflect a read error.

Germline assignment: CDR1 MGHRA and CDR2 YSYEKL. There are 16 residues in the CDR3. Sequencing input: PBMCs. The sequence was collected from a man in his forties or fifties in good health and CMV-seropositive. This chain joins TRBV4-1 and TRBJ2-3; 8 bases fit TRBD2. CDR3 DNA: TGTGCCAGCAGCCAAGGACTAGCAGGCCCGGAGGATACGCAGTATTTT. Its protein product is CASSQGLAGPEDTQYF.